This record covers a single TCR beta chain. Its target is unknown. Measured with immunoSEQ multiplex PCR; TCRdb has only the in-frame clones, and not every one. The table lists 95,000 to 150,000 clones, approximately 90% of them singletons, with approximately 8.1% in the top ten. This record belongs to a study of T cell responses to AZD1222 COVID-19 vaccine. Study-level background: Combined were second doses at about 4 or about 12 weeks.

Points from the study as a whole: The breadth and depth of Spike-specific TCRs increased once two AZD1222 doses had been given. Donors, mostly white British, included more females; clonal diversity was possibly underestimated. Vaccine-related CD4 TCRs covered spike, predominating at 160-218 and 743-854.

The germline V gene has CDR1 SEHNR and CDR2 FQNEAQ (reference sequence). The length of the CDR3 is 13 residues. Trimming pared 4 bases from V and 2 bases from J, leaving 8 bases between. V usage is TRBV7-9 and J usage is TRBJ1-1; no definite D call. The material was peripheral blood, obtained on day 0 of AZD1222 vaccination. This sequence originates from an adult in good health. CDR3 DNA sequence: TGTGCCAGCAGCTCACTAATTAACACTGAAGCTTTCTTT. This translates into CASSSLINTEAFF.